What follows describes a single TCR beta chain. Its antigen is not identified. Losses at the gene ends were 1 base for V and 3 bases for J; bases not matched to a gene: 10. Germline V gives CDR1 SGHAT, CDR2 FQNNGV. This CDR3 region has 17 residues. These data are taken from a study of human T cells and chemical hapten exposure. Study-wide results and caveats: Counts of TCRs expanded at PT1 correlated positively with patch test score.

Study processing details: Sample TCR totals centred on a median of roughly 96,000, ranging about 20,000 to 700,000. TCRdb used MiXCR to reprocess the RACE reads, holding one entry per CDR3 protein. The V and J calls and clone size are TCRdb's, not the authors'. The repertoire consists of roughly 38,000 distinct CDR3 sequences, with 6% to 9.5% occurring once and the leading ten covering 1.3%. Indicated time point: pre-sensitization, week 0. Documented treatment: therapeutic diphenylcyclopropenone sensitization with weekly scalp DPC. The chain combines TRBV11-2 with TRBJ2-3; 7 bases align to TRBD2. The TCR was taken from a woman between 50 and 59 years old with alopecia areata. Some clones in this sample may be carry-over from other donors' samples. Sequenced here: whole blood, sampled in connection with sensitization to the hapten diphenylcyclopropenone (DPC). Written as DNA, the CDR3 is TGTGCCAGCAGCTTAGTCCCCGGCGGGAGTTTGACAGATACGCAGTATTTT. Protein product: CASSLVPGGSLTDTQYF.